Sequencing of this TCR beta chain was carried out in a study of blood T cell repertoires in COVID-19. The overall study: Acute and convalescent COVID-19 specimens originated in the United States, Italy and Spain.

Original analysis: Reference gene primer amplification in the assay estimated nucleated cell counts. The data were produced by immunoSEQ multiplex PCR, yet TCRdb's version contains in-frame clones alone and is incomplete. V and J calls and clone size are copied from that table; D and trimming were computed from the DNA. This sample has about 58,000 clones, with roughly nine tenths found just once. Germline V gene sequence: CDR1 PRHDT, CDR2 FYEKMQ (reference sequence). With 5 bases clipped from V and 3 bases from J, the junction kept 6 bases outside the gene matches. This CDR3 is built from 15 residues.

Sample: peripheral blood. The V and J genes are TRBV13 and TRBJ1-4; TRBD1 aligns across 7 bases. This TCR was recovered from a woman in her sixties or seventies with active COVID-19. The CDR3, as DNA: TGTGCCAGCAGCCCCTCCGGACAGGCTAATGAAAAACTGTTTTTT. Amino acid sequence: CASSPSGQANEKLFF.